This TCR beta chain emerged from a study of CD8 T cells in ankylosing spondylitis. Whole-study findings and limits: What appeared characteristic of ankylosing spondylitis blood was a TCR beta motif of 7 or 8 highly homologous variants. Prior literature has documented some motif variants in synovial fluid and blood from reactive arthritis.

TCRdb reprocessed the 5' RACE reads with MiXCR, giving one entry per CDR3 protein. The sample consists of under 950,000 distinct CDR3 sequences, around 19% of them appearing once. Remarks on this clonotype: Its antigen is undetermined.

CDR3 length: 12 amino acids. CDR1 and CDR2 (germline): SGHAT, FQNNGV. Trimming cost V 5 bases and J 8 bases, with 10 bases left between them. The material sequenced was blood, either unsorted or a sorted T cell fraction (not recorded which). The receptor was isolated from a male donor with ankylosing spondylitis. The genes are TRBV11-2 and TRBJ2-1, with D hard to call. CDR3 DNA: TGTGCCAGCAGCACAACCTTCCATGAGCAGTTCTTC. Translation: CASSTTFHEQFF.